This TCR beta chain appears in the sequencing data of a study of HIV-infected patients and healthy controls. Whole-study findings and limits: MAIT alpha-chain CDR3s were frequent in healthy controls, depleted in HIV+. Slight age and sex differences between study cohorts did not explain the diversity differences.

The repertoire came from unfractionated whole blood and reflected all unsorted peripheral T cells. Two fifths of the ten uninfected healthy control donors were sampled twice, about twelve weeks apart. An approximately 2.4 ml peripheral blood sample was taken for RNA. This clonotype was detected many times. Its specificity is unknown. Germline values: CDR1 LGHNA, CDR2 YSLEER. The V gene lost 4 bases and the J gene lost 2 bases, with 20 bases spanning the gap. There are 17 residues in the CDR3. About 480 ng RNA was reverse transcribed with alpha and beta constant-region primers. Each of the alpha and beta chains got its own library through chain-specific third strand synthesis with indices. TCRdb re-derived calls from the 5' RACE reads in MiXCR, one entry per CDR3 protein. The repertoire holds roughly 25,000 distinct CDR3 sequences, with about 8.7% as singletons.

Sequenced input: blood. The sequence came from an adult in good health. J is TRBJ1-2 and V is TRBV4-3, with TRBD1 as a possible D gene (5 bases). The CDR3 is CASSPQGRIDLNYGYTF. The CDR3 DNA reads TGCGCCAGCAGCCCCCAGGGACGGATCGATTTAAACTATGGCTACACCTTC.